This T cell receptor (beta chain) was captured by sequencing in a study of blood T cells in healthy people across ages. Study results and caveats: Among T cells, TCR beta diversity per million cells dropped roughly linearly as age rose.

The authors ran a second PCR of about 6 to 11 cycles using a sample-barcoded 5' primer and a J-beta primer mix. Through a template-switch adaptor with 12 random nucleotides, each cDNA molecule received a tag. MiXCR, applied by TCRdb to the 5' RACE reads, yields one record per CDR3 protein. The table shows about 970,000 distinct CDR3 sequences, with just over 50% occurring only once. The extraction recovered at least 5.5 micrograms of total RNA per sample. Notes on this clonotype: The antigen is unknown.

The trim removed 5 bases at V and 5 bases at J, leaving 7 bases unmatched. The CDR3 length is 14 residues. The germline V gene has CDR1 LGHDT and CDR2 YNNKEL (reference sequence). The sequence came from a woman aged 60-75 years in good health. The sample comprised blood. This chain joins TRBV3-1 and TRBJ2-5, with 8 bases that match TRBD1. The CDR3 loop is CASSSRTGTETQYF. The CDR3, as DNA: TGTGCCAGCAGCTCTCGGACAGGGACGGAGACCCAGTACTTC.